This record looks at one T cell receptor (beta chain) sequence and its context. Its antigen is unidentified. Reverse transcription of all isolated RNA meant that expressed TCRB transcripts were sequenced. An average about 3.6 million reads came from naive, central memory and regulatory T cell samples. Data came from immunoSEQ multiplex PCR; TCRdb stores just in-frame clones and leaves some out. The sample has hundreds of thousands of clones, 10% to 15% seen once. The record originates from a study of beta chain features in type 1 diabetes. Study-level background: Some 110,000,000 sorted cells were examined across all samples. Overall study findings and caveats: Researchers caution that PCR might favor shorter templates, equally among patients and controls. Moderately but significantly shorter TCRB CDR3s were found in Type 1 diabetes patients in all four CD4+ subsets.

The CDR3 has 14 residues. The germline gives CDR1 SGDLS, CDR2 YYNGEE. V shed 0 bases and J 3 bases; nucleotides not matched to a gene: 2. V and J are TRBV9 and TRBJ1-1, with TRBD1 identical over 7 bases. Sequences were obtained from naive CD4+ T cells from blood. The TCR sequence derives from a man aged 18 to 30 with type 1 diabetes. Here the CDR3 DNA reads TGTGCCAGCAGCGTAGTCAGGGGGGACACTGAAGCTTTCTTT. It codes for CASSVVRGDTEAFF.